This passage covers 23 T cell receptor beta chains from one sample sequenced in a study of early T cells in non-severe SARS-CoV-2 infection. Using its own MiXCR run on the 5' RACE reads, TCRdb lists one record per CDR3 protein. This sample yields about 85,000 distinct CDR3 sequences, of which approximately 14% are seen a single time; roughly 7% belongs to the top ten. The sequenced sample consisted of whole blood. The receptor set was obtained from an adult who was a healthcare worker with PCR-confirmed SARS-CoV-2 infection or an uninfected control (not recorded which).

This clonotype was detected ten times or more. A read error may account for a junction end that differs from germline. The chain employs TRBV20-1 and TRBJ1-1; D unresolved. The CDR3 contains 12 residues. From germline, CDR1 is DFQATT and CDR2 SNEGSKA (reference sequence). As DNA, the CDR3 is TGCAGTGCTAGGGGTCCTGGCCGGCGATGGGTCTTT. Protein sequence: CSARGPGRRWVF.

This clonotype came up once. The chain has TRBV7-9 and TRBJ2-1, with a weak D call TRBD2 (6 bases). Trimming pared 1 base from V and 10 bases from J, leaving 11 bases between. Germline V gene data show CDR1 as SEHNR and CDR2 as FQNEAQ (reference sequence). This CDR3 has 13 amino acids. CDR3: CASSLEGLAEQFF. Written as DNA, the CDR3 is TGTGCCAGCAGCTTAGAGGGGCTAGCGGAGCAGTTCTTC.

This clonotype was seen only a few times. V gene TRBV6-2 or TRBV6-3 combines with J gene TRBJ2-7, with 7 bases matching TRBD2. The CDR3 has 14 residues. After removal of 6 bases from V and 2 bases from J, the junction contained 7 bases not matched to a gene. CDR1 is MNHEY, CDR2 SVGEGT, per germline. The CDR3 coding sequence is TGTGCCAGCAGAAGGGCTAGCGGTACCTACGAGCAGTACTTC. Amino acid sequence: CASRRASGTYEQYF.

This clonotype occurred a few times. CDR3 region: CASSLDRSSGYEQYF. CDR3 sequence (DNA): TGTGCCAGCAGCTTAGACCGGAGTAGCGGCTACGAGCAGTACTTC. This chain joins TRBV11-2 and TRBJ2-7; D might be TRBD2 (6 bases). V lost 0 bases and J 3 bases, leaving 12 bases between the germline ends. This CDR3 has 15 residues. CDR1 SGHAT and CDR2 FQNNGV come from the germline V gene.

This clonotype was counted only a few times. The chain combines TRBV6-5 with TRBJ1-2; D remains ambiguous. V dropped 2 bases and J dropped 3 bases, with 19 bases sitting between them. This CDR3 region has 17 residues. CDR1 is MNHEY, CDR2 SVGAGI, per germline. The CDR3, as DNA: TGTGCCAGCAGTTACGCCCGACACCAAATCCAACACTATGGCTACACCTTC. This encodes CASSYARHQIQHYGYTF.

On this clonotype: A read error may explain this, as a much larger clone is one base away. This chain uses TRBV2 with TRBJ2-1, with 8 bases that match TRBD2. The CDR3 spans 13 residues. Germline values: CDR1 SNHLY, CDR2 FYNNEI. The V segment lost 7 bases and the J segment 9 bases; nucleotides outside the gene matches: 8. The CDR3 loop reads CASTSGRTPEQFF. In DNA, the CDR3 is TGTGCCAGCACCAGCGGGAGAACTCCTGAGCAGTTCTTC.

In its sample, this clonotype was seen a few times. The chain combines TRBV19 with TRBJ2-1; TRBD1 agrees at 10 bases. After removal of 4 bases from V and 6 bases from J, the junction contained 3 bases not matched to a gene. The CDR3 is 14 amino acids. CDR1 is LNHDA and CDR2 is SQIVND in the germline V gene (reference sequence). The CDR3 nucleotides are TGTGCCAGTAGTAACTGGACAGGGGGCAATGAGCAGTTCTTC. Encoded protein: CASSNWTGGNEQFF.

This clonotype has a count of ten or more. The chain joins TRBV3-1 to TRBJ2-3; 10 bases line up with TRBD2. This CDR3 spans 18 amino acids. Trimming removed 1 base from V and 3 bases from J; junction bases left unmatched: 10. Per germline, CDR1 LGHDT and CDR2 YNNKEL (reference sequence). The CDR3, as DNA: TGTGCCAGCAGCCAAGGGGTTTGGGGACTAGCGCCTACAGATACGCAGTATTTT. It translates to CASSQGVWGLAPTDTQYF.

This clonotype was observed a few times. This chain uses TRBV7-9 with TRBJ2-7; TRBD1 is a possible D gene (5 bases). The germline CDR1 and CDR2 sequences are SEHNR and FQNEAQ (reference sequence). This CDR3 contains 13 residues. The V and J ends lost 5 bases and 3 bases respectively, with 11 bases between them. CDR3 DNA sequence: TGTGCCAGCAGCCCCGACAGACTCTACGAGCAGTACTTC. It specifies CASSPDRLYEQYF.

The chain links TRBV9 to TRBJ2-7; D ambiguous. The CDR3 loop spans 15 amino acids. The germline gives CDR1 SGDLS, CDR2 YYNGEE. V lost 0 bases, J lost 1 base, and 11 bases lay in between. Here the CDR3 reads CASSVGSFGSYEQYF. CDR3 nucleotide sequence: TGTGCCAGCAGCGTAGGGTCTTTTGGGTCCTACGAGCAGTACTTC. Complete variable domain (other parts from reference TRBV9 and TRBJ2-7): DSGVTQTPKHLITATGQRVTLRCSPRSGDLSVYWYQQSLDQGLQFLIQYYNGEERAKGNILERFSAQQFPDLHSELNLSSLELGDSALYFCASSVGSFGSYEQYFGPGTRLTVT.

In its sample, this clonotype was seen a few times. This chain joins TRBV9 and TRBJ1-6; D is perhaps TRBD1 (5 bases). Trimming shortened V by 0 bases and J by 10 bases, and 11 bases separated the two germline ends. The length of the CDR3 is 14 residues. Germline CDR1 and CDR2: SGDLS and YYNGEE. This chain's CDR3 is CASSVGRGSSPLHF. The CDR3 region has the DNA TGTGCCAGCAGCGTAGGGAGGGGTAGCTCACCCCTCCACTTT. Full variable domain (remainder filled in from reference TRBV9 and TRBJ1-6): DSGVTQTPKHLITATGQRVTLRCSPRSGDLSVYWYQQSLDQGLQFLIQYYNGEERAKGNILERFSAQQFPDLHSELNLSSLELGDSALYFCASSVGRGSSPLHFGNGTRLTVT.

This clonotype was detected only a few times. This sequence joins TRBV12-3 or TRBV12-4 and TRBJ1-1; D remains unclear. The V end lost 3 bases, the J end lost 0 bases, and 8 bases lay between the germline ends. CDR3 length: 14 residues. The CDR3 spells CASSFRPLNTEAFF. CDR3 DNA: TGTGCCAGCAGTTTCCGACCGCTGAACACTGAAGCTTTCTTT.

There are a few counts of this clonotype. V gene TRBV12-3 or TRBV12-4 combines with J gene TRBJ1-2; D is unclear. The V end was cut by 8 bases, the J end by 2 bases, with 9 bases between. CDR3 size: 12 residues. The CDR3 coding sequence is TGTGCCAGCGGTGGGGTGAACTATGGCTACACCTTC. This sequence encodes CASGGVNYGYTF.

This clonotype was detected a few times. This CDR3 reads CAQSGENEQFF. The CDR3 DNA reads TGTGCGCAATCCGGGGAGAATGAGCAGTTCTTC. The chain couples TRBV2 to TRBJ2-1; maybe TRBD2 (5 bases). The germline CDR1 and CDR2 sequences are SNHLY and FYNNEI. CDR3 length equals 11 residues. Full variable domain (outside the CDR3, taken from reference TRBV2 and TRBJ2-1): EPEVTQTPSHQVTQMGQEVILRCVPISNHLYFYWYRQILGQKVEFLVSFYNNEISEKSEIFDDQFSVERPDGSNFTLKIRSTKLEDSAMYFCAQSGENEQFFGPGTRLTVL.

This clonotype has a handful of counts. This rearrangement joins TRBV12-3 or TRBV12-4 to TRBJ1-5; weak D call: TRBD1 (5 bases). This CDR3 is built from 14 residues. V dropped 6 bases and J dropped 4 bases, with 13 bases sitting between them. CDR3 loop: CASSQGHSNQPQHF. The CDR3 DNA sequence: TGTGCCAGCAGCCAGGGCCATTCGAATCAGCCCCAGCATTTT.

The chain carries TRBV13 and TRBJ2-3; tentative D call: TRBD1 (6 bases). V lost 4 bases to trimming and J lost 1 base, with 9 bases between them. CDR1 and CDR2 (germline): PRHDT, FYEKMQ (reference sequence). This CDR3 is built from 14 residues. This CDR3 is CASSSRTGTDTQYF. Written as DNA, the CDR3 is TGTGCCAGCAGCTCTCGGACAGGCACAGATACGCAGTATTTT.

There are a few counts of this clonotype. J is TRBJ2-1 and V is TRBV3-1; tentatively, D is TRBD2 (5 bases). Between the trimmed V and J ends, which lost 1 base and 9 bases, there was a span of 7 bases. The CDR3 is 12 amino acids. Germline lookup yields CDR1 LGHDT and CDR2 YNNKEL (reference sequence). The CDR3, as DNA: TGTGCCAGCAGCCAAGTGGCGGGTGAGCAGTTCTTC. It translates to CASSQVAGEQFF.

This clonotype was observed many times. The chain uses TRBV14 and TRBJ1-6; no definite D call. The germline gives CDR1 SGHDN, CDR2 FVKESK. There are 13 residues in the CDR3. The germline V and J ends were trimmed by 4 bases and 7 bases, with 8 bases remaining between them. The CDR3 is CASSRVGNSPLHF. The CDR3 coding sequence is TGTGCCAGCAGCCGGGTGGGGAATTCACCCCTCCACTTT.

This clonotype was observed a few times. This chain uses TRBV11-3 with TRBJ2-1; TRBD2 agrees at 7 bases. V was pared by 2 bases and J by 10 bases, with 8 bases of the junction left unmatched. CDR1 is SGHNT and CDR2 is YENEEA in the germline V gene. The CDR3 extends over 14 amino acids. The CDR3 nucleotides read TGTGCCAGCAGCTTAACCCGGCGGGAGAGAGAGCAGTTCTTC. Amino acid sequence: CASSLTRREREQFF.

The chain combines TRBV20-1 with TRBJ2-5; 8 nucleotides line up with TRBD1. Germline V gene lookup returns CDR1 DFQATT and CDR2 SNEGSKA (reference sequence). With 5 bases clipped from V and 13 bases from J, the junction kept 9 bases outside the gene matches. The CDR3 runs to 11 residues. The CDR3 DNA sequence: TGCAGTGCTGGGACAGGAAAGCTGGCGTACTTC. This gives the protein CSAGTGKLAYF.

This clonotype was seen at least ten times. The chain recombines TRBV25-1 with TRBJ1-3; 8 bases map to TRBD1. The germline CDR1 and CDR2 sequences are MGHDK and SYGVNS. The CDR3 is made up of 15 amino acids. V trimming: 5 bases; J trimming: 3 bases; junction bases outside the gene matches: 6. CDR3 sequence: CASSWAGGFGNTIYF. DNA for the CDR3: TGTGCCAGCAGTTGGGCAGGGGGCTTTGGAAACACCATATATTTT.

This clonotype was observed a handful of times. J is TRBJ2-1 and V is TRBV11-3; possibly TRBD2 for D (5 bases). The germline CDR1 and CDR2 sequences are SGHNT and YENEEA. Deletions cut 3 bases from V and 0 bases from J, with 9 bases between. The CDR3 is made up of 15 amino acids. CDR3 protein: CASSFDRGSYNEQFF. CDR3 sequence (DNA): TGTGCCAGCAGCTTTGACCGGGGCTCCTACAATGAGCAGTTCTTC.

The sample holds many counts of this clonotype. This rearrangement joins TRBV5-6 to TRBJ2-2, with D perhaps assigned TRBD1 or TRBD2 (5 bases each). Germline V gene sequence: CDR1 SGHDT, CDR2 YYEEEE. Between the trimmed V and J ends, which lost 0 bases and 0 bases, there was a span of 9 bases. CDR3 length: 16 amino acids. CDR3 nucleotides: TGTGCCAGCAGCTTGGTCAGGGACCCGAACACCGGGGAGCTGTTTTTT. This codes for CASSLVRDPNTGELFF. Using reference TRBV5-6 and TRBJ2-2 for the parts outside the CDR3, the full variable domain is DAGVTQSPTHLIKTRGQQVTLRCSPKSGHDTVSWYQQALGQGPQFIFQYYEEEERQRGNFPDRFSGHQFPNYSSELNVNALLLGDSALYLCASSLVRDPNTGELFFGEGSRLTVL.